This TCR beta chain was identified in a study of cytomegalovirus exposure and HLA in healthy donors. The V gene end was trimmed by 5 bases and the J gene end by 3 bases; junction bases not matched to a gene: 2. Germline-derived CDR1 and CDR2 are SGHVS and FNYEAQ. This CDR3 is built from 15 residues. Regarding this clone: Its target is unknown.

Findings and limits, study-wide: In a later analysis, the majority of CMV-associated beta chains seemingly showed HLA restriction.

It was with 60 Vbeta and 13 Jbeta primers that the PCR ran. Measured with immunoSEQ multiplex PCR; TCRdb has only the in-frame clones, and not every one. The sample lists approximately 220,000 clones, about 80% occurring once. The source is a male donor in good health and CMV-seronegative. The sample consisted of PBMCs. The V and J genes are TRBV7-6 and TRBJ2-3, with TRBD2 identical over 13 bases. The CDR3 DNA reads as TGTGCCAGCAGCGTACTAGCGGGAGGGACAGATACGCAGTATTTT. Protein: CASSVLAGGTDTQYF.